A single sample gave rise to the 20 T cell receptor beta chains below, sequenced in a study of T cells in Graves' hyperthyroidism and ophthalmopathy. The TCR beta CDR3 regions underwent amplification using RNA transcripts as the source. First-round RT-PCR targeting the TCR CDR3 was performed with the HTBI primer set. Each CDR3 protein is one row after TCRdb ran MiXCR on the multiplex PCR reads. The table lists some 250,000 distinct CDR3 sequences, less than 15% of them singletons. The specimen sequenced was blood. The receptors were gathered from a woman aged 40 to 50 with Graves' hyperthyroidism that later progressed to Graves' ophthalmopathy.

This clonotype was observed many times. CDR3 sequence reads: CAWSAGSTEAFF. CDR3 nucleotides: TGTGCCTGGAGTGCAGGGAGCACTGAAGCTTTCTTT. The chain couples TRBV30 to TRBJ1-1, with D possibly being TRBD1 (5 bases). The CDR3 is 12 amino acids. The V gene's germline CDR1 is GTSNPN and CDR2 SVGIG (reference sequence). The ends were cut back, 1 base at V and 4 bases at J, with 7 bases in the middle.

In this sample, this clonotype turned up a few times. The genes are TRBV28 and TRBJ1-2; D gene ambiguous. V lost 1 base, J lost 10 bases, and 13 bases lay in between. Germline CDR1 and CDR2: MDHEN and SYDVKM. The CDR3 is 13 amino acids. CDR3 sequence: CASSLFSGRPYTF. DNA of the CDR3: TGTGCCAGCAGTTTATTCAGCGGACGGCCCTACACCTTC.

On this clonotype: This sequence may be a read error, since a much larger clone differs from it by one base. The rearrangement uses TRBV5-1 and TRBJ2-3; possible D gene TRBD1, 5 bases. This CDR3 has 14 amino acids. Germline CDR1 SGHRS, CDR2 YFSETQ. The CDR3 DNA sequence: TGCGCCAGCAGCTTGGAAGGGGCTACAGATACGCAGTGTTTT. Protein product: CASSLEGATDTQCF.

The genes are TRBV20-1 and TRBJ2-3; 7 positions agree with TRBD2. Trimming at V came to 1 base and at J to 4 bases, leaving 11 bases not matched to a gene. In germline, CDR1 is DFQATT, CDR2 SNEGSKA (reference sequence). The CDR3 spans 16 residues. The CDR3 DNA reads TGCAGTGCTAGAGGGGGGAATGCGGGAGTGGCAGATACGCAGTATTTT. Translating gives CSARGGNAGVADTQYF.

This clonotype came up many times. V usage is TRBV20-1 and J usage is TRBJ1-6; weak D call: TRBD1 (5 bases). The CDR3 length is 15 residues. The germline gives CDR1 DFQATT, CDR2 SNEGSKA (reference sequence). V was pared by 1 base and J by 7 bases, with 14 bases between. The DNA of the CDR3 is TGCAGTGCTAGAGCCGGGACGGTGACCAATTCACCCCTCCACTTT. Protein product: CSARAGTVTNSPLHF.

In its sample, this clonotype was seen many times. This sequence joins TRBV5-5 and TRBJ1-5; D not certain. The V end was cut by 0 bases, the J end by 6 bases, with 7 bases between. CDR1 is SGHKS and CDR2 is YYEKEE in the germline V gene (reference sequence). The CDR3 has 13 residues. The CDR3 sequence is CASSLAVRQPQHF. CDR3 bases: TGTGCCAGCAGCTTGGCCGTCCGTCAGCCCCAGCATTTT.

This clonotype was found a few times. The CDR3 nucleotides read TGTGCCAGTAGTATAGGGACTAGCGGGAGGCATGAGCAGTTCTTC. This sequence encodes CASSIGTSGRHEQFF. The chain employs TRBV19 and TRBJ2-1; TRBD2 matches at 14 bases. Unmatched junction bases numbered 1, after V lost 1 base and J lost 8 bases. The CDR3 contains 15 residues. CDR1 and CDR2 from the germline V gene are LNHDA and SQIVND (reference sequence).

This clonotype was seen repeatedly, ten times or more. The V and J genes are TRBV11-2 and TRBJ2-2; 7 bases are a match to TRBD1. CDR3 length: 15 amino acids. Per the germline V gene, CDR1 is SGHAT and CDR2 is FQNNGV. The V gene end was trimmed by 5 bases and the J gene end by 5 bases; junction bases not matched to a gene: 8. In nucleotides, the CDR3 is TGTGCCAGCAGCCCACCTCGGGACAGAACCGGGGAGCTGTTTTTT. Translation: CASSPPRDRTGELFF.

This clonotype was recorded many times. The chain links TRBV12-3 or TRBV12-4 to TRBJ2-1; D perhaps matches TRBD2 (6 bases). CDR3 size: 15 residues. V was trimmed by 3 bases and J by 15 bases, leaving 24 bases between them. The CDR3 spells CASSFSLAGRPGGFF. The CDR3 coding sequence is TGTGCCAGCAGTTTCAGTTTGGCGGGCCGGCCCGGGGGGTTCTTC.

This clonotype was detected many times. The rearrangement uses TRBV15 and TRBJ2-2; D gene uncertain. The V and J ends lost 5 bases and 9 bases respectively, with 19 bases between them. Germline-derived CDR1 and CDR2 are LNHNV and YYDKDF (reference sequence). This CDR3 spans 15 amino acids. CDR3 sequence: CATSSHYSAYWELFF. CDR3 nucleotides: TGTGCCACCAGCTCCCATTACTCAGCGTACTGGGAGCTGTTTTTT.

This clonotype was counted once. The CDR3 bases are TGTGCCTGGAGTGCCGGGACAGGGGTTTCAGCTTTCTTT. It yields the protein CAWSAGTGVSAFF. This sequence joins TRBV30 and TRBJ1-1; 10 bases fit TRBD1. This CDR3 has 13 amino acids. V shed 1 base, J shed 10 bases, and the junction held 6 bases outside the gene matches. Germline loops: CDR1 GTSNPN, CDR2 SVGIG (reference sequence).

This clonotype was seen more than once but under ten times. The chain couples TRBV6-1 to TRBJ1-2; possibly TRBD1 for D (6 bases). The CDR3 totals 15 residues. The ends were cut back, 6 bases at V and 0 bases at J, with 14 bases in the middle. CDR1 is MNHNS, CDR2 SASEGT, per germline. This CDR3 reads CASSPWDTTNYGYTF. CDR3 in DNA: TGTGCCAGCAGCCCCTGGGACACGACTAACTATGGCTACACCTTC.

This clonotype was seen a handful of times. The rearrangement uses TRBV4-2 and TRBJ2-2; possibly TRBD2 for D (6 bases). CDR1 LGHNA and CDR2 YNFKEQ come from the germline V gene. The CDR3 contains 15 residues. V lost 3 bases and J 5 bases, leaving 13 bases between the germline ends. For the CDR3, the DNA is TGTGCCAGCAGCCAGGAGGGACTTTATACCGGGGAGCTGTTTTTT. Residues: CASSQEGLYTGELFF.

This clonotype showed up many times. The chain combines TRBV24-1 with TRBJ2-7, with 7 bases lining up with TRBD1. Germline V gives CDR1 KGHDR, CDR2 SFDVKD. CDR3 length equals 15 residues. V lost 9 bases to trimming and J lost 0 bases; unmatched junction nucleotides: 10. CDR3 bases: TGTGCCACCCCCCGTCCCAGGGGGTTCTCCTACGAGCAGTACTTC. It translates to CATPRPRGFSYEQYF.

V and J are TRBV18 and TRBJ1-2, with D possibly matching TRBD1 (6 bases). From germline, CDR1 is KGHSH and CDR2 LQKENI. The CDR3 has 18 amino acids. V shed 3 bases and J shed 5 bases, with 25 bases lying between them. CDR3 DNA: TGTGCCAGCTCACCGCGTAACCAGGGGCCAGTTCAAGAGTATGGCTACACCTTC. Protein: CASSPRNQGPVQEYGYTF.

In its sample, this clonotype was seen many times. The chain links TRBV28 to TRBJ1-6, with 10 nucleotides matching TRBD1. The CDR3 is made up of 16 amino acids. Per the germline V gene, CDR1 is MDHEN and CDR2 is SYDVKM. V was clipped by 5 bases and J by 5 bases; unmatched bases: 6. In DNA form, the CDR3 reads TGTGCCAGCAGTCCCCGGGACAGGGGTAATAATTCACCCCTCCACTTT. It translates to CASSPRDRGNNSPLHF. Using reference TRBV28 and TRBJ1-6 for the parts outside the CDR3, the full variable domain is DVKVTQSSRYLVKRTGEKVFLECVQDMDHENMFWYRQDPGLGLRLIYFSYDVKMKEKGDIPEGYSVSREKKERFSLILESASTNQTSMYLCASSPRDRGNNSPLHFGNGTRLTVT.

This clonotype was seen ten or more times. The chain joins TRBV7-2 to TRBJ2-7; the D gene is possibly TRBD2 (5 bases). The CDR3 covers 14 residues. Between the trimmed V and J ends, which lost 5 bases and 0 bases, there was a span of 11 bases. Germline lookup yields CDR1 SGHTA and CDR2 FQGNSA. CDR3 protein: CASSTTAGSYEQYF. The DNA of the CDR3 is TGTGCCAGCAGCACCACGGCGGGCTCCTACGAGCAGTACTTC.

The chain is built from TRBV27 and TRBJ1-6, with D possibly being TRBD1 (6 bases). Germline values: CDR1 MNHEY, CDR2 SMNVEV (reference sequence). The CDR3 extends over 11 amino acids. V lost 5 bases, J lost 14 bases, and 10 bases lay in between. CDR3 coding DNA: TGTGCCAGCAGTACAGGGTTAGCCCTCCACTTT. Its protein is CASSTGLALHF.

This clonotype was recorded at least ten times. The chain joins TRBV28 to TRBJ2-7; TRBD2 is a possible D gene (6 bases). Per the germline V gene, CDR1 is MDHEN and CDR2 is SYDVKM. The CDR3 totals 13 residues. V was pared by 6 bases and J by 4 bases, with 13 bases between. The CDR3 loop reads CASSRRGLYEQYF. The CDR3 DNA reads TGTGCCAGCAGCAGGCGGGGTTTGTACGAGCAGTACTTC.

This clonotype was recorded at least ten times. This chain joins TRBV27 and TRBJ2-7; 7 nucleotides align to TRBD2. CDR1 is MNHEY, CDR2 SMNVEV, per germline (reference sequence). J gave up 8 bases and V 5 bases, and 9 bases lay outside the gene matches. This CDR3 region has 13 residues. CDR3 in amino acids: CASSPGRAGKQYF. The DNA for the CDR3 is TGTGCCAGCAGTCCTGGGAGGGCTGGAAAGCAGTACTTC.